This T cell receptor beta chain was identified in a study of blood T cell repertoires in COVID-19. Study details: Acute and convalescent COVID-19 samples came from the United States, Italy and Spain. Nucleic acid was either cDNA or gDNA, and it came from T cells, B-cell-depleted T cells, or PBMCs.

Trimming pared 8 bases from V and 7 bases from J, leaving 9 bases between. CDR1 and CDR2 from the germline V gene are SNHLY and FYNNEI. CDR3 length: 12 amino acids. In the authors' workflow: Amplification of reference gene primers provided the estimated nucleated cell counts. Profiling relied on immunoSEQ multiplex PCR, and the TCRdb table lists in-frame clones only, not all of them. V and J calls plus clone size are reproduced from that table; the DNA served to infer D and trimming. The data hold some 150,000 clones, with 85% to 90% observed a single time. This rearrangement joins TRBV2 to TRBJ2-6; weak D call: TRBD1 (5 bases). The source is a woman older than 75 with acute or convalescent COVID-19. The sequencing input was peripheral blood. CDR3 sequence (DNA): TGTGCCAGCTTAACAGGAGCCAACGTCCTGACTTTC. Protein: CASLTGANVLTF.